These 27 T cell receptor beta chains came from one sample sequenced in a study of T cells in Graves' hyperthyroidism and ophthalmopathy. Amplified regions were TCR beta CDR3 sequences from RNA transcripts. The HTBI primer set served for first-round RT-PCR of the TCR CDR3. One entry per CDR3 protein results from TCRdb running MiXCR on the multiplex PCR reads. Of 300,000 to 450,000 distinct CDR3 sequences listed, around 14% are singletons. Specimen: blood. Receptors were obtained from a woman aged 55-69 years with Graves' hyperthyroidism.

This clonotype was recorded at least ten times. The chain links TRBV10-3 to TRBJ2-3, with 7 bases aligning to TRBD2. J gave up 2 bases and V 4 bases, and 6 bases lay outside the gene matches. CDR1 is ENHRY, CDR2 SYGVKD, per germline. This CDR3 is built from 15 residues. This CDR3 reads CAISGDYSSTDTQYF. The DNA for the CDR3 is TGTGCCATCAGTGGGGACTATTCTTCCACAGATACGCAGTATTTT.

CDR3: CASSPQSNEKLFF. The CDR3 region has the DNA TGTGCCAGCTCACCACAGTCTAATGAAAAACTGTTTTTT. This sequence joins TRBV18 and TRBJ1-4; no clear D. The germline V gene encodes CDR1 KGHSH and CDR2 LQKENI. Trimming cost V 1 base and J 3 bases, with 3 bases left between them. This CDR3 has 13 residues.

This clonotype was detected ten times or more. V and J are TRBV12-3 or TRBV12-4 and TRBJ2-1; 11 nucleotides match TRBD2. This CDR3 contains 14 residues. V gave up 4 bases and J gave up 8 bases; unmatched junction bases: 4. The CDR3, as DNA: TGTGCCAGCAGTTCAACTAGCGGGAGCGATGAGCAGTTCTTC. Protein product: CASSSTSGSDEQFF.

In this sample, this clonotype turned up many times. The genes are TRBV20-1 and TRBJ1-3; 8 nucleotides line up with TRBD1. The CDR3 has 13 residues. V lost 6 bases to trimming and J lost 1 base; unmatched junction nucleotides: 2. Germline values: CDR1 DFQATT, CDR2 SNEGSKA (reference sequence). CDR3 DNA: TGCAGTGCCCGGACAGGGTCTGGAAACACCATATATTTT. Protein: CSARTGSGNTIYF.

This clonotype appeared a few times. The chain employs TRBV3-1 and TRBJ2-7; D remains ambiguous. Deletions cut 2 bases from V and 2 bases from J, with 13 bases between. The CDR3 length is 15 residues. The germline gives CDR1 LGHDT, CDR2 YNNKEL (reference sequence). CDR3 coding DNA: TGTGCCAGCAGCCAATGGGATCTAGGCACCTACGAGCAGTACTTC. Amino acids: CASSQWDLGTYEQYF.

This clonotype was detected a few times. The genes are TRBV7-3 and TRBJ1-6; tentatively, D is TRBD1 (5 bases). V gave up 3 bases and J gave up 10 bases, with 16 bases separating them. This CDR3 contains 15 residues. CDR1 and CDR2 from the germline V gene are SGHTA and FQGTGA. CDR3 protein: CASSLQGRGGSPLHF. The CDR3 bases are TGTGCCAGCAGCTTGCAGGGCCGCGGGGGGTCACCCCTCCACTTT.

This clonotype was counted ten times or more. The chain uses TRBV15 and TRBJ2-7; 7 positions match TRBD1. This CDR3 has 15 residues. V lost 1 base and J lost 2; bases outside the gene matches: 5. Germline CDR1 and CDR2: LNHNV and YYDKDF (reference sequence). In DNA, the CDR3 is TGTGCCACCAGCAGAGGGGGGACAGTAGCCTACGAGCAGTACTTC. Translating it yields CATSRGGTVAYEQYF.

This clonotype showed up many times. The rearrangement uses TRBV7-6 and TRBJ2-7, with 9 bases lining up with TRBD2. With 1 base clipped from V and 0 bases from J, the junction kept 7 bases outside the gene matches. Germline V gene sequence: CDR1 SGHVS, CDR2 FNYEAQ. CDR3 length: 17 residues. The CDR3 protein is CASSLGGLADSSYEQYF. The CDR3 bases are TGTGCCAGCAGCTTAGGGGGACTAGCCGACAGCTCCTACGAGCAGTACTTC.

The chain is built from TRBV9 and TRBJ1-1; D is unresolved. The CDR3 runs to 14 residues. V was cut by 0 bases and J by 2 bases, with 8 bases left in between. Germline loops: CDR1 SGDLS, CDR2 YYNGEE. CDR3 protein: CASSVGSINTEAFF. DNA for the CDR3: TGTGCCAGCAGCGTAGGGAGCATAAACACTGAAGCTTTCTTT.

This clonotype appeared many times. The rearrangement links TRBV5-4 to TRBJ2-1, with 8 bases aligning to TRBD1. CDR1 and CDR2 (germline): SGHNT, YYREEE (reference sequence). This CDR3 is built from 12 residues. V trimming: 5 bases; J trimming: 15 bases; junction bases outside the gene matches: 10. As DNA, the CDR3 is TGTGCCAGCAGTTCGGGACAGGCTTGGCCGTTCTTC. Translated: CASSSGQAWPFF.

The sample holds a few counts of this clonotype. The genes are TRBV10-2 and TRBJ2-2; weak D call: TRBD2 (7 bases). Germline CDR1 and CDR2: WSHSY and SAAADI. The CDR3 runs to 15 residues. Trimming pared 8 bases from V and 2 bases from J, leaving 15 bases between. CDR3 region: CASGGGPLNTGELFF. Written as DNA, the CDR3 is TGCGCCAGCGGGGGGGGCCCACTCAACACCGGGGAGCTGTTTTTT.

This clonotype was counted at least ten times. This chain uses TRBV30 with TRBJ1-1, with D possibly being TRBD1 (6 bases). Trimming left V 4 bases short and J 3 bases short, with 12 bases between. CDR1 is GTSNPN, CDR2 SVGIG, per germline (reference sequence). The CDR3 contains 13 residues. The CDR3 DNA sequence: TGTGCCTGGATCAAGGGGGGGGACACTGAAGCTTTCTTT. It translates to CAWIKGGDTEAFF.

This clonotype was counted at least ten times. The CDR3 here is CASRGSSTDTQYF. The CDR3 nucleotides are TGTGCCAGCAGGGGTTCGAGCACAGATACGCAGTATTTT. This chain joins TRBV7-2 and TRBJ2-3; D gene uncertain. Trimming shortened V by 6 bases and J by 0 bases, and 7 bases separated the two germline ends. The CDR3 totals 13 residues. Per the germline V gene, CDR1 is SGHTA and CDR2 is FQGNSA.

The chain carries TRBV11-3 and TRBJ2-5, with D possibly being TRBD1 (6 bases). Trimming took 2 bases from V and 5 from J, leaving 15 bases between them. Germline values: CDR1 SGHNT, CDR2 YENEEA. The CDR3 extends over 15 amino acids. CDR3: CASSLRQGRKETQYF. Here the CDR3 DNA reads TGTGCCAGCAGCTTACGGCAGGGGCGAAAGGAGACCCAGTACTTC.

This clonotype was observed at least ten times. This sequence joins TRBV24-1 and TRBJ2-3; 8 nucleotides agree with TRBD2. The CDR3 length is 16 residues. Germline values: CDR1 KGHDR, CDR2 SFDVKD. The trim removed 9 bases at V and 0 bases at J, leaving 10 bases unmatched. The CDR3 reads CATGPSGGLSTDTQYF. Here the CDR3 DNA reads TGTGCCACCGGACCGAGCGGGGGTCTTAGCACAGATACGCAGTATTTT.

This clonotype was found many times. The chain is built from TRBV12-3 or TRBV12-4 and TRBJ2-1; D remains unclear. There are 14 residues in the CDR3. Trimming removed 7 bases from V and 6 bases from J, with 16 bases in between. This CDR3 is CASTPGHAANEQFF. The CDR3 DNA is TGTGCCAGCACTCCCGGCCATGCGGCCAATGAGCAGTTCTTC.

This clonotype was seen only a few times. The chain uses TRBV12-5 and TRBJ2-3; D may match TRBD1 or TRBD2 (6 bases each). This CDR3 is 18 amino acids long. Germline V gives CDR1 LGHNT, CDR2 FRNRAP. V lost 2 bases and J lost 6, with 24 bases in between. CDR3 DNA sequence: TGTGCTAGTGGTTTGCGGGTCTCCTCGCGGGGCCAGGGGGATACGCAGTATTTT. Translated: CASGLRVSSRGQGDTQYF. Full variable domain (outside the CDR3, taken from reference TRBV12-5 and TRBJ2-3): DARVTQTPRHKVTEMGQEVTMRCQPILGHNTVFWYRQTMMQGLELLAYFRNRAPLDDSGMPKDRFSAEMPDATLATLKIQPSEPRDSAVYFCASGLRVSSRGQGDTQYFGPGTRLTVL.

In this sample, this clonotype turned up many times. The chain recombines TRBV28 with TRBJ2-1; D unresolved. Germline CDR1 MDHEN, CDR2 SYDVKM. This CDR3 is 15 amino acids long. The V and J ends lost 2 bases and 0 bases respectively, with 8 bases between them. The CDR3 loop is CASSLRWSSYNEQFF. DNA for the CDR3: TGTGCCAGCAGTTTAAGATGGTCCTCCTACAATGAGCAGTTCTTC.

This clonotype has at least ten counts. The chain couples TRBV12-5 to TRBJ2-3; D unresolved. The CDR3 contains 17 residues. Germline loops: CDR1 LGHNT, CDR2 FRNRAP. Trimming shortened V by 4 bases and J by 0 bases, and 17 bases separated the two germline ends. The CDR3 loop reads CASGSGWFPASTDTQYF. For the CDR3, the DNA is TGTGCTAGTGGTTCCGGTTGGTTTCCTGCTAGCACAGATACGCAGTATTTT.

This clonotype was seen ten or more times. The chain carries TRBV2 and TRBJ2-3, with D hard to call. The length of the CDR3 is 12 residues. Germline V lookup: CDR1 SNHLY, CDR2 FYNNEI. Trimming removed 5 bases at V and 2 bases at J, with 5 bases between. Here the CDR3 reads CASSQYTDTQYF. For the CDR3, the DNA is TGTGCCAGCAGTCAATACACAGATACGCAGTATTTT.

In this sample, this clonotype turned up a few times. The CDR3 nucleotides are TGCAGCGTGTTAATTAGCGGGAACTCCTACGAGCAGTACTTC. Translation: CSVLISGNSYEQYF. The chain recombines TRBV29-1 with TRBJ2-7; 8 bases line up with TRBD2. V lost 6 bases and J lost 0; bases outside the gene matches: 7. The germline CDR1 and CDR2 sequences are SQVTM and ANQGSEA. The length of the CDR3 is 14 residues.

This clonotype has at least ten counts. V and J are TRBV10-3 and TRBJ2-3, with 12 bases fitting TRBD2. Germline loops: CDR1 ENHRY, CDR2 SYGVKD. Trimming took 7 bases from V and 5 from J; bases not matched to a gene: 4. CDR3 length equals 14 residues. The DNA of the CDR3 is TGTGCCATCAACAAGGGACTAGCGGGAGATACGCAGTATTTT. It is translated as CAINKGLAGDTQYF.

At least ten counts were recorded for this clonotype. The CDR3 DNA is TGTGCCAGCAGTGTAGGGGCGGGGGATACGCAGTATTTT. Its protein is CASSVGAGDTQYF. The chain is built from TRBV2 and TRBJ2-3; a weak D match, TRBD2 (6 bases). Looked up from germline, CDR1 is SNHLY and CDR2 is FYNNEI. V lost 4 bases to trimming and J lost 6 bases, with 11 bases between them. The CDR3 sequence is 13 residues long.

This clonotype was picked up many times. V is TRBV12-3 or TRBV12-4 and J is TRBJ1-2, with 9 bases fitting TRBD1. This CDR3 has 14 amino acids. Unmatched junction bases numbered 9, after V lost 5 bases and J lost 8 bases. CDR3 protein: CASSPIQGAWGYTF. CDR3 DNA sequence: TGTGCCAGCAGTCCGATACAGGGGGCGTGGGGCTACACCTTC.

This clonotype has a count of ten or more. V is TRBV12-3 or TRBV12-4 and J is TRBJ1-2; D might be TRBD1 (5 bases). The CDR3 extends over 13 amino acids. The V and J ends lost 5 bases and 5 bases respectively, with 12 bases between them. The CDR3 DNA reads TGTGCCAGCAGTCCACCGGGACGGTATGGCTACACCTTC. As protein: CASSPPGRYGYTF.

In this sample, this clonotype turned up many times. The chain couples TRBV20-1 to TRBJ2-3, with D hard to call. This CDR3 is 16 amino acids long. V lost 0 bases and J 3 bases, leaving 16 bases between the germline ends. CDR1 and CDR2 from the germline V gene are DFQATT and SNEGSKA (reference sequence). The DNA of the CDR3 is TGCAGTGCTAGAGATTGGGCCGGGTTGAAAACAGATACGCAGTATTTT. Its protein is CSARDWAGLKTDTQYF.

This clonotype showed up many times. The chain has TRBV3-1 and TRBJ1-1, with unresolved D. The CDR3 runs 14 residues. Germline CDR1 and CDR2: LGHDT and YNNKEL (reference sequence). Trimming cost V 1 base and J 1 base, with 7 bases left between them. The CDR3 sequence is CASSQVQSNTEAFF. CDR3 DNA sequence: TGTGCCAGCAGCCAAGTTCAATCGAACACTGAAGCTTTCTTT. Supplemented by reference TRBV3-1 and TRBJ1-1, the full variable domain reads DTAVSQTPKYLVTQMGNDKSIKCEQNLGHDTMYWYKQDSKKFLKIMFSYNNKELIINETVPNRFSPKSPDKAHLNLHINSLELGDSAVYFCASSQVQSNTEAFFGQGTRLTVV.